The present entry profiles one TCR beta chain with its context. Its antigen is not identified. Produced via immunoSEQ multiplex PCR; TCRdb's table is partial and in-frame only. The data show approximately 99,000 clones, with less than 95% seen just once and over 0.055% held by the top ten. The sample comes from a study of graft-versus-host responses after intestinal transplantation. This CDR3 has 14 amino acids. Per the germline V gene, CDR1 is SGHVS and CDR2 is FNYEAQ. The germline V and J ends were trimmed by 6 bases and 0 bases, with 10 bases remaining between them. The source of this sequence is a human donor who was the organ donor for an intestinal transplant. The sequencing used unstimulated CD8+ T cells sorted from spleen or lymph node cells, collected before transplant. The chain combines TRBV7-6 with TRBJ2-3, with D possibly TRBD2 on 5 matching bases. The CDR3 DNA is TGTGCCAGCAGACTACTAGGGAGCACAGATACGCAGTATTTT. It translates to CASRLLGSTDTQYF. Filled out from reference TRBV7-6 and TRBJ2-3, the complete variable domain reads GAGVSQSPRYKVTKRGQDVALRCDPISGHVSLYWYRQALGQGPEFLTYFNYEAQQDKSGLPNDRFSAERPEGSISTLTIQRTEQRDSAMYRCASRLLGSTDTQYFGPGTRLTVL.